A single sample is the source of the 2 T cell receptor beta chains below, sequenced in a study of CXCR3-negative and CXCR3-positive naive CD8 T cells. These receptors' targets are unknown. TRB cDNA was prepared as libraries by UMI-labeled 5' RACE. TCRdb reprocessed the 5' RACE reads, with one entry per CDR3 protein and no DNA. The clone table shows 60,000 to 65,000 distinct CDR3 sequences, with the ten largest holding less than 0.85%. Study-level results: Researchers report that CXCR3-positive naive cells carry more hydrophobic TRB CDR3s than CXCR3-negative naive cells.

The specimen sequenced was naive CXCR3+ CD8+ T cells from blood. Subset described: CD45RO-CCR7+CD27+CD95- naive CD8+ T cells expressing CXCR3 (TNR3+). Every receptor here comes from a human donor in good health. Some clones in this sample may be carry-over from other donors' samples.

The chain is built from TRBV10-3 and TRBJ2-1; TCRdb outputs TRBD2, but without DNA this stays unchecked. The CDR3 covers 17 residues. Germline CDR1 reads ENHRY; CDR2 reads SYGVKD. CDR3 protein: CAISEYLGGARSNEQFF.

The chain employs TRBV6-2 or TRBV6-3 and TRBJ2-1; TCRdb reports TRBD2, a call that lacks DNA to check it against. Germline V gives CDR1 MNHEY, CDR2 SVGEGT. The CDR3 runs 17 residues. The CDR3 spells CASSYTRLATIYNEQFF.